The present entry profiles one TCR beta chain with its context. This record comes from a study of T cell changes during pregnancy in multiple sclerosis. Sequencing used immunoSEQ multiplex PCR; TCRdb keeps in-frame clones, though not all of them. Of roughly 80,000 clones listed, approximately 93% are singletons. The sequence was obtained from a female donor with multiple sclerosis, enrolled in a pregnancy study. Sample: peripheral blood, taken in the second trimester of pregnancy.

The CDR3 DNA is TGCAGCGTTGAACTACTAACCTACAATGAGCAGTTCTTC. It codes for CSVELLTYNEQFF. This chain links TRBV29-1 with TRBJ2-1, with unresolved D. Germline loops: CDR1 SQVTM, CDR2 ANQGSEA. The CDR3 sequence is 13 residues long. V gave up 2 bases and J gave up 2 bases, with 7 bases separating them.